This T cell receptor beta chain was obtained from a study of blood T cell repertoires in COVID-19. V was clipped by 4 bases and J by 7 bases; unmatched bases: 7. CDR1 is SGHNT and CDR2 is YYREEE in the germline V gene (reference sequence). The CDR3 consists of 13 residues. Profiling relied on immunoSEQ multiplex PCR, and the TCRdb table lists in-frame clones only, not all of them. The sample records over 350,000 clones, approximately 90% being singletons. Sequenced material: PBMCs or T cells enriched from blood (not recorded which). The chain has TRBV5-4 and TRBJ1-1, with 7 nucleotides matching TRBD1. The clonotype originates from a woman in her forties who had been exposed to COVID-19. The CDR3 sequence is CASSRGDSIEAFF. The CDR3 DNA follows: TGTGCCAGCAGCCGTGGGGACAGCATTGAAGCTTTCTTT.